A selection of T cell receptor beta chains follows, all from one sample in a study of cytomegalovirus exposure and HLA in healthy donors. Libraries were prepared by immunoSEQ multiplex PCR; TCRdb keeps only in-frame clonotypes and omits some of them. The table includes some 160,000 clones, about 88% detected once. The specimen sequenced was PBMCs. These receptors originate from a man aged 25-40 years in good health and CMV-seropositive. CDR3s include the opening cysteine and the closing phenylalanine or tryptophan. D genes are given only for firm matches. Some rows have no size entry. The others give once, few or many, or a class for an expanded clone.

v_gene: TRBV5-1; d_gene: NA; abundance: NA; j_gene: TRBJ2-3; CDR3aa: CASRGGEGADTQYF; CDR3nt: TGCGCCAGCAGGGGGGGAGAGGGAGCAGATACGCAGTATTTT
v_gene: TRBV5-1; d_gene: TRBD1; abundance: NA; j_gene: TRBJ1-3; CDR3aa: CASSLEPGGAYGNTIYF; CDR3nt: TGCGCCAGCAGCTTGGAACCAGGGGGCGCTTATGGAAACACCATATATTTT
v_gene: TRBV6-6; d_gene: TRBD2; abundance: NA; j_gene: TRBJ2-7; CDR3aa: CASSKQRGGYEQYF; CDR3nt: TGTGCCAGCAGTAAACAACGGGGGGGGTACGAGCAGTACTTC
v_gene: TRBV7-3; d_gene: TRBD1; abundance: NA; j_gene: TRBJ2-6; CDR3aa: CASSLQGASSGANVLTF; CDR3nt: TGTGCCAGCAGCTTACAGGGGGCTAGCTCTGGGGCCAACGTCCTGACTTTC
v_gene: TRBV7-9; d_gene: NA; abundance: few; j_gene: TRBJ1-1; CDR3aa: CASSLAPSFLGDTEAFF; CDR3nt: TGTGCCAGCAGCTTAGCCCCGAGCTTCCTAGGGGACACTGAAGCTTTCTTT
v_gene: TRBV5-1; d_gene: TRBD2; abundance: NA; j_gene: TRBJ2-3; CDR3aa: CASSSSGRGADTQYF; CDR3nt: TGCGCCAGCAGCTCCAGCGGGAGGGGGGCAGATACGCAGTATTTT
v_gene: TRBV14; d_gene: NA; abundance: NA; j_gene: TRBJ2-2; CDR3aa: CASSQDRGNTGELFF; CDR3nt: TGTGCCAGCAGCCAAGACAGGGGGAACACCGGGGAGCTGTTTTTT
v_gene: TRBV27; d_gene: NA; abundance: NA; j_gene: TRBJ2-7; CDR3aa: CASAFSGYSYEQYF; CDR3nt: TGTGCCAGCGCCTTCTCGGGGTACTCCTACGAGCAGTACTTC
v_gene: TRBV29-1; d_gene: NA; abundance: NA; j_gene: TRBJ1-5; CDR3aa: CSVEAQQGTQHF; CDR3nt: TGCAGCGTTGAAGCCCAGCAGGGGACCCAGCATTTT
v_gene: TRBV9; d_gene: NA; abundance: NA; j_gene: TRBJ1-2; CDR3aa: CASSAQGIGGGGYTF; CDR3nt: TGTGCCAGCAGCGCACAGGGAATTGGGGGGGGTGGCTACACCTTC
v_gene: TRBV6-5; d_gene: NA; abundance: NA; j_gene: TRBJ2-3; CDR3aa: CASRPRVGVPDTQYF; CDR3nt: TGTGCCAGCAGACCCAGGGTAGGGGTCCCAGATACGCAGTATTTT
v_gene: TRBV29-1; d_gene: NA; abundance: few; j_gene: TRBJ2-3; CDR3aa: CSVEGGYTQYF; CDR3nt: TGCAGCGTTGAAGGGGGCTATACGCAGTATTTT
v_gene: TRBV19; d_gene: NA; abundance: NA; j_gene: TRBJ1-1; CDR3aa: CASKGSAGERTEAFF; CDR3nt: TGTGCCAGTAAGGGATCCGCAGGGGAGAGGACTGAAGCTTTCTTT
v_gene: TRBV5-4; d_gene: NA; abundance: NA; j_gene: TRBJ2-2; CDR3aa: CASSHQTLGELFF; CDR3nt: TGTGCCAGCAGCCACCAAACTCTGGGGGAGCTGTTTTTT
v_gene: TRBV11-3; d_gene: NA; abundance: NA; j_gene: TRBJ2-5; CDR3aa: CASSPRYGGETQYF; CDR3nt: TGTGCCAGCAGCCCCCGGTATGGGGGGGAGACCCAGTACTTC
v_gene: TRBV29-1; d_gene: NA; abundance: NA; j_gene: TRBJ2-1; CDR3aa: CSVEGRSGSYNEQFF; CDR3nt: TGCAGCGTTGAGGGCAGGAGCGGTTCCTACAATGAGCAGTTCTTC
v_gene: TRBV19; d_gene: NA; abundance: NA; j_gene: TRBJ1-6; CDR3aa: CASSPQGSSYNSPLHF; CDR3nt: TGTGCCAGTAGTCCTCAGGGAAGCTCCTATAATTCACCCCTCCACTTT
v_gene: TRBV4-1; d_gene: NA; abundance: NA; j_gene: TRBJ1-5; CDR3aa: CASGRLSNQPQHF; CDR3nt: TGCGCCAGCGGCAGGCTAAGCAATCAGCCCCAGCATTTT
v_gene: TRBV11-3; d_gene: TRBD1; abundance: NA; j_gene: TRBJ2-7; CDR3aa: CASRGTGQGAWYEQYF; CDR3nt: TGTGCCAGCAGAGGTACGGGACAGGGGGCTTGGTACGAGCAGTACTTC
v_gene: TRBV11-3; d_gene: TRBD2; abundance: NA; j_gene: TRBJ2-1; CDR3aa: CASSFSLREGEQFF; CDR3nt: TGTGCCAGCAGCTTTTCCCTGCGGGAGGGTGAGCAGTTCTTC
v_gene: TRBV7-8; d_gene: TRBD2; abundance: NA; j_gene: TRBJ2-1; CDR3aa: CASSLGLLGTSGSYNEQFF; CDR3nt: TGTGCCAGCAGCTTAGGTCTTTTAGGGACTAGCGGCTCCTACAATGAGCAGTTCTTC
v_gene: TRBV4-2; d_gene: TRBD2; abundance: NA; j_gene: TRBJ2-7; CDR3aa: CASSQLAGGLSYEQYF; CDR3nt: TGTGCCAGCAGCCAACTAGCGGGAGGTCTCTCCTACGAGCAGTACTTC
v_gene: TRBV7-6; d_gene: TRBD1; abundance: few; j_gene: TRBJ1-1; CDR3aa: CASSELQGARAEAFF; CDR3nt: TGTGCCAGCAGCGAACTACAGGGGGCCAGGGCTGAAGCTTTCTTT